This passage covers 23 T cell receptor beta chains from one sample sequenced in a study of blood T cells in healthy people across ages. The authors ran a second PCR of roughly 6 to 12 cycles using a sample-barcoded 5' primer and a J-beta primer mix. TCRdb independently ran MiXCR on the 5' RACE reads; one entry per CDR3 protein. The sample carries about 830,000 distinct CDR3 sequences, 58% recorded once. Sequenced sample: blood. These receptors were taken from a man under 40 in good health.

V and J are TRBV12-5 and TRBJ1-1; tentatively, D is TRBD1 (5 bases). This CDR3 has 13 residues. The V end was cut by 4 bases, the J end by 1 base, with 7 bases between. The germline V gene encodes CDR1 LGHNT and CDR2 FRNRAP. For the CDR3, the DNA is TGTGCTAGTGGTTCCCAGGGGAACACTGAAGCTTTCTTT. Its translation is CASGSQGNTEAFF. The whole variable domain, remainder taken from reference TRBV12-5 and TRBJ1-1, is DARVTQTPRHKVTEMGQEVTMRCQPILGHNTVFWYRQTMMQGLELLAYFRNRAPLDDSGMPKDRFSAEMPDATLATLKIQPSEPRDSAVYFCASGSQGNTEAFFGQGTRLTVV.

The V gene is TRBV5-1, the J gene TRBJ2-1; TRBD1 aligns across 9 bases. CDR1 is SGHRS and CDR2 is YFSETQ in the germline V gene. The J segment lost 4 bases and the V segment lost 4 bases, leaving 6 bases of the junction unmatched. The CDR3 sequence is 15 residues long. CDR3 region: CASSTEDRGYNEQFF. The CDR3 bases are TGCGCCAGCAGCACGGAGGACAGGGGTTACAATGAGCAGTTCTTC.

This clonotype came up a few times. This chain links TRBV27 with TRBJ2-5; D uncertain. Germline-derived CDR1 and CDR2 are MNHEY and SMNVEV (reference sequence). Trimming stripped 6 bases from V and 8 bases from J, with 19 bases between. The CDR3 has 14 amino acids. The CDR3 coding sequence is TGTGCCAGCAGAGCTCCCGATTTTATGAGAACCCAGTACTTC. This encodes CASRAPDFMRTQYF.

The table lists this clonotype with a few counts. The chain combines TRBV13 with TRBJ2-7, with a weak D call TRBD2 (6 bases). The CDR3 covers 16 residues. From germline, CDR1 is PRHDT and CDR2 FYEKMQ (reference sequence). The V gene lost 3 bases and the J gene lost 4 bases, with 19 bases spanning the gap. CDR3 DNA: TGTGCCAGCAGCTTTTACGGCGCAGGACTAATATACGAGCAGTACTTC. It is translated as CASSFYGAGLIYEQYF.

V gene TRBV3-1 combines with J gene TRBJ2-3, with D unresolved. V was trimmed by 8 bases and J by 2 bases, leaving 11 bases between them. The CDR3 length is 13 residues. Germline CDR1 and CDR2: LGHDT and YNNKEL (reference sequence). The CDR3 spells CASLNGYTDTQYF. The CDR3 region has the DNA TGTGCCAGCCTGAACGGATACACAGATACGCAGTATTTT.

Comment on this clonotype: Compared with germline, one end of the junction differs, possibly owing to a read error. This chain connects TRBV18 to TRBJ2-6, with 8 positions matching TRBD1. The germline gives CDR1 KGHSH, CDR2 LQKENI. The CDR3 has 15 residues. Written as DNA, the CDR3 is TGTGCCACCTCAGGGGGCTTGGATGGGGCCAACGTCCTGACTTTC. It encodes CATSGGLDGANVLTF.

This clonotype showed up just a few times. The chain has TRBV7-8 and TRBJ2-6, with TRBD2 matching 7 bases. V dropped 3 bases and J dropped 4; count of bases not matched to a gene: 9. Germline V gives CDR1 SGHVS, CDR2 FQNEAQ. This CDR3 has 17 residues. The CDR3 DNA follows: TGTGCCAGCAGCTTGGTACCTGGGGGGGTAGGGGCCAACGTCCTGACTTTC. Protein product: CASSLVPGGVGANVLTF.

In this sample, this clonotype turned up a few times. The chain carries TRBV18 and TRBJ2-3; no reliable D call. The CDR3 runs 13 residues. V lost 6 bases and J lost 2, with 9 bases in between. The germline CDR1 and CDR2 sequences are KGHSH and LQKENI. This CDR3 reads CASSPLNTDTQYF. The CDR3 bases are TGTGCCAGCTCCCCCCTGAACACAGATACGCAGTATTTT.

The V and J genes are TRBV20-1 and TRBJ2-3, with D possibly being TRBD2 (5 bases). Germline-derived CDR1 and CDR2 are DFQATT and SNEGSKA (reference sequence). The CDR3 is 12 residues long. V lost 3 bases and J 4 bases, leaving 8 bases between the germline ends. This chain's CDR3 is CSASEGSDTQYF. The CDR3 bases are TGCAGTGCTAGCGAGGGTTCAGATACGCAGTATTTT.

This chain joins TRBV6-5 and TRBJ1-2; TRBD1 matches at 7 bases. Unmatched junction bases numbered 10, after V lost 6 bases and J lost 3 bases. CDR3 length: 15 amino acids. Germline CDR1 and CDR2: MNHEY and SVGAGI. CDR3 in DNA: TGTGCCAGCAGCCCCGGGACAGCGAGCTACTATGGCTACACCTTC. This codes for CASSPGTASYYGYTF.

The rearrangement uses TRBV21-1 and TRBJ2-6; the D call of TRBD2 is as the table states it, not checked on the DNA. TRBV21-1 is an annotated pseudogene. CDR3 length equals 19 residues. Written as DNA, the CDR3 is TGTGCCAGCAGCAAAAAGAGTCCGAGCCTTATATCTGGGGCCAACGTCCTGACTTTC. Encoded protein: CASSKKSPSLISGANVLTF.

The gene calls are TRBV5-5 and TRBJ1-4, with TRBD1 identical over 10 bases. Trimming took 4 bases from V and 7 from J; bases not matched to a gene: 7. This CDR3 spans 15 amino acids. Germline V gives CDR1 SGHKS, CDR2 YYEKEE (reference sequence). CDR3 DNA sequence: TGTGCCAGCAGCAAGACAGGGGGCGCGAGTGAAAAACTGTTTTTT. Translated, it gives CASSKTGGASEKLFF.

J is TRBJ2-5 and V is TRBV7-9; D is undetermined. V gave up 5 bases and J gave up 7 bases, with 17 bases separating them. The CDR3 is 14 residues long. Per the germline V gene, CDR1 is SEHNR and CDR2 is FQNEAQ (reference sequence). The CDR3 DNA reads as TGTGCCAGCAGCAACCAGCGACCCGCCGGGACCCAGTACTTC. As protein: CASSNQRPAGTQYF.

This chain links TRBV29-1 with TRBJ2-6; 8 nucleotides agree with TRBD1. V shed 6 bases and J 4 bases; nucleotides not matched to a gene: 5. The length of the CDR3 is 14 residues. In germline, CDR1 is SQVTM, CDR2 ANQGSEA. CDR3 DNA sequence: TGCAGCGTGGACAGGGTTACAGGGGCCAACGTCCTGACTTTC. It is translated as CSVDRVTGANVLTF.

DNA for the CDR3: TGTGCCAGCAGCGGCGGCTCCCCCTATAGCAATCAGCCCCAGCATTTT. This gives the protein CASSGGSPYSNQPQHF. The J gene is TRBJ1-5, the V gene TRBV2; D remains ambiguous. V lost 6 bases and J 0 bases, leaving 15 bases between the germline ends. Germline-derived CDR1 and CDR2 are SNHLY and FYNNEI. CDR3 size: 16 residues. Drawing the rest from reference TRBV2 and TRBJ1-5, the complete variable domain is EPEVTQTPSHQVTQMGQEVILRCVPISNHLYFYWYRQILGQKVEFLVSFYNNEISEKSEIFDDQFSVERPDGSNFTLKIRSTKLEDSAMYFCASSGGSPYSNQPQHFGDGTRLSIL.

A single count supports this clonotype. The rearrangement uses TRBV7-6 and TRBJ1-2; 7 bases map to TRBD1. Losses at the gene ends were 1 base for V and 4 bases for J; bases not matched to a gene: 6. The CDR3 length is 15 residues. Germline CDR1 SGHVS, CDR2 FNYEAQ. CDR3 sequence (DNA): TGTGCCAGCAGCTTAGGACAGGGAGAGAGCTATGGCTACACCTTC. It translates to CASSLGQGESYGYTF. The full variable domain, in which reference TRBV7-6 and TRBJ1-2 provide the parts outside the CDR3, is GAGVSQSPRYKVTKRGQDVALRCDPISGHVSLYWYRQALGQGPEFLTYFNYEAQQDKSGLPNDRFSAERPEGSISTLTIQRTEQRDSAMYRCASSLGQGESYGYTFGSGTRLTVV.

The rearrangement joins TRBV28 to TRBJ2-7; D may correspond to TRBD1 or TRBD2 (5 bases each). The germline V gene has CDR1 MDHEN and CDR2 SYDVKM. V lost 3 bases and J lost 2, with 11 bases in between. The CDR3 contains 14 residues. CDR3 DNA sequence: TGTGCCAGCAGTTTGACAGCCGGGACCTACGAGCAGTACTTC. It codes for CASSLTAGTYEQYF. The whole variable domain, filled in from reference TRBV28 and TRBJ2-7, reads DVKVTQSSRYLVKRTGEKVFLECVQDMDHENMFWYRQDPGLGLRLIYFSYDVKMKEKGDIPEGYSVSREKKERFSLILESASTNQTSMYLCASSLTAGTYEQYFGPGTRLTVT.

The chain joins TRBV7-2 to TRBJ2-7; 7 positions agree with TRBD1. J gave up 1 base and V 6 bases, and 3 bases lay outside the gene matches. CDR3 length equals 13 residues. The V gene's germline CDR1 is SGHTA and CDR2 FQGNSA. CDR3 in amino acids: CASRGDSSYEQYF. The CDR3 DNA reads as TGTGCCAGCAGGGGGGACAGTTCCTACGAGCAGTACTTC.

This clonotype was detected only a few times. The genes are TRBV10-3 and TRBJ2-5; no clear D gene. CDR1 and CDR2 from the germline V gene are ENHRY and SYGVKD. The CDR3 runs 14 residues. With 4 bases removed from V and 4 bases from J, the gap between germline ends came to 13 bases. This CDR3 reads CAISATSIGETQYF. CDR3 coding DNA: TGTGCCATCAGTGCGACGAGTATTGGAGAGACCCAGTACTTC.

This clonotype was recorded once. The chain carries TRBV7-2 and TRBJ2-5, with D possibly TRBD2 on 5 matching bases. Trimming removed 3 bases from V and 4 bases from J, with 9 bases in between. This CDR3 spans 13 amino acids. Germline CDR1 and CDR2: SGHTA and FQGNSA. CDR3 sequence (DNA): TGTGCCAGCAGCTTCGGGGTTACAGAGACCCAGTACTTC. This encodes CASSFGVTETQYF.

This chain connects TRBV6-1 to TRBJ2-1; either TRBD1 or TRBD2 may fit D (5 bases each). This CDR3 spans 13 amino acids. CDR1 and CDR2 from the germline V gene are MNHNS and SASEGT. V lost 8 bases, J lost 8 bases, and 16 bases lay in between. CDR3 in DNA: TGTGCCAGCGGTGGGACCGGGTCCCATGAGCAGTTCTTC. It is translated as CASGGTGSHEQFF.

This clonotype has at least ten counts. The V gene is TRBV3-1, the J gene TRBJ2-7, with TRBD2 as a possible D gene (6 bases). The CDR3 covers 12 residues. The V end lost 0 bases, the J end lost 9 bases, and 9 bases lay between the germline ends. Germline V gives CDR1 LGHDT, CDR2 YNNKEL (reference sequence). The CDR3 region is CASSQDVGGQYF. The CDR3, as DNA: TGTGCCAGCAGCCAAGATGTGGGGGGGCAGTACTTC.

The V call is TRBV27, the J call TRBJ2-5; D call uncertain. The DNA end is more similar to TRBJ2-7, so the J call may be wrong. The CDR3 loop spans 14 amino acids. The V gene's germline CDR1 is MNHEY and CDR2 SMNVEV (reference sequence). In nucleotides, the CDR3 is TGTGCCAGCAGGCCCACCGGGCATCCCTACGAGCAGTACTTC. Amino acid sequence: CASRPTGHPYEQYF.